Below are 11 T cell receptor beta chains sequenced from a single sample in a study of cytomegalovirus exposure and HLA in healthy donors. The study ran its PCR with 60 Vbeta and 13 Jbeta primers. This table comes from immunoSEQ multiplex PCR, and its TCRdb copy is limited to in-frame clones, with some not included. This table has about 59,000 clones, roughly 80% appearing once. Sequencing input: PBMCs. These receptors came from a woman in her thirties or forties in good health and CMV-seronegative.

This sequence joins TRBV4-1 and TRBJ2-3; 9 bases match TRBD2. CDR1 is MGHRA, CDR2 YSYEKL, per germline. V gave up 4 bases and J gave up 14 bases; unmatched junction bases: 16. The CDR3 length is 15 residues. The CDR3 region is CASSPKASSGTSPYF. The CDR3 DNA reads TGCGCCAGCAGCCCGAAGGCGTCTAGCGGGACCTCTCCGTATTTT.

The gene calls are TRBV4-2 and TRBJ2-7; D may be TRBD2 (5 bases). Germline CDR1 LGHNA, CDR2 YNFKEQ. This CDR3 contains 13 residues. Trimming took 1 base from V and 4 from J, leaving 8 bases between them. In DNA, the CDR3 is TGTGCCAGCAGCCAAGGTGGGAGATACGAGCAGTACTTC. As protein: CASSQGGRYEQYF.

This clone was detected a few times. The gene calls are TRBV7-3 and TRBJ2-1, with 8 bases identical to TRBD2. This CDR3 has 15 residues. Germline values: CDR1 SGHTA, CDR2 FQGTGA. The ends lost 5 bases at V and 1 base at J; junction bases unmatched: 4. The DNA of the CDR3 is TGTGCCAGCAGCCTAGAGCGGGAGTCCTACAATGAGCAGTTCTTC. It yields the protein CASSLERESYNEQFF.

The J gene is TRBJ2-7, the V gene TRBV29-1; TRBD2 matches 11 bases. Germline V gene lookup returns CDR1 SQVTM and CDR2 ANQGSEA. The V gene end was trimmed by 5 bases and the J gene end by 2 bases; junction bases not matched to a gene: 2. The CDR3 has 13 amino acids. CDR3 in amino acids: CSVTSGGTYEQYF. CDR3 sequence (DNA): TGCAGCGTTACTAGCGGGGGTACCTACGAGCAGTACTTC.

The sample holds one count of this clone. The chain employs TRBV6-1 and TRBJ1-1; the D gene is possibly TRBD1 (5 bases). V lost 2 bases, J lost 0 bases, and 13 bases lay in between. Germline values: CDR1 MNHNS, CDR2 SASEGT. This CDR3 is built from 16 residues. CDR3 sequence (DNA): TGTGCCAGCAGTGAATGGCAGGGAACCATGAACACTGAAGCTTTCTTT. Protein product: CASSEWQGTMNTEAFF.

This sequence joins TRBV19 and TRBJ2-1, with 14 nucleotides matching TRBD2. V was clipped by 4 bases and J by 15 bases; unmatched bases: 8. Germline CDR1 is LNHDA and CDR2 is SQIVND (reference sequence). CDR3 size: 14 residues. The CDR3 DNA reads TGTGCCAGTAGTAGAGGACTAGCGGGAGGCCAGTGGTTCTTC. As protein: CASSRGLAGGQWFF. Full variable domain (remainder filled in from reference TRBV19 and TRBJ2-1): DGGITQSPKYLFRKEGQNVTLSCEQNLNHDAMYWYRQDPGQGLRLIYYSQIVNDFQKGDIAEGYSVSREKKESFPLTVTSAQKNPTAFYLCASSRGLAGGQWFFGPGTRLTVL.

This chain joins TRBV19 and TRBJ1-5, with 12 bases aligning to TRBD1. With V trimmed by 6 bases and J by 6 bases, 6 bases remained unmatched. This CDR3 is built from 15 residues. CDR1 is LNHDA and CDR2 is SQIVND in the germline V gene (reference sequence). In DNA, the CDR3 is TGTGCCAGTAGGGGGACAGGGGGCGGGAGTCAGCCCCAGCATTTT. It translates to CASRGTGGGSQPQHF.

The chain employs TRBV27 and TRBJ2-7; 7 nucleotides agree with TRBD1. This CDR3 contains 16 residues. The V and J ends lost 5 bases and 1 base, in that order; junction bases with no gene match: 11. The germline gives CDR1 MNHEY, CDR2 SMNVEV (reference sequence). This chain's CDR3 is CASSGPGTDLSYEQYF. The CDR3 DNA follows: TGTGCCAGCAGTGGCCCCGGGACAGACCTTTCCTACGAGCAGTACTTC.

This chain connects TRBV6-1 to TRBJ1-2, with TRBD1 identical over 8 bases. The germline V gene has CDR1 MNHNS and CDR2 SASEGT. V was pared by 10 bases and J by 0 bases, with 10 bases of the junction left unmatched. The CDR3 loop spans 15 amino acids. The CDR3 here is CATADRVRSNYGYTF. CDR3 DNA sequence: TGTGCCACCGCGGACAGGGTTCGTTCTAACTATGGCTACACCTTC.

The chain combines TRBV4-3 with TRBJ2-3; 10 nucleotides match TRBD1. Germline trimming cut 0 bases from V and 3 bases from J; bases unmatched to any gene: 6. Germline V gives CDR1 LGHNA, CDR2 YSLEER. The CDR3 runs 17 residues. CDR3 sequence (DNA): TGCGCCAGCAGCCAAGATAAGTGGGACAGGGGAACAGATACGCAGTATTTT. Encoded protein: CASSQDKWDRGTDTQYF.

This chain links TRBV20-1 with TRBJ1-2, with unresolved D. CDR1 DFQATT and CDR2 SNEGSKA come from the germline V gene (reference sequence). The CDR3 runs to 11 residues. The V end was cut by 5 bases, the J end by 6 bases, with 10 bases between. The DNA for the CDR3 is TGCAGTGCTCGTCGGGGAGATGGCTACACCTTC. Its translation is CSARRGDGYTF.